A selection of T cell receptor beta chains follows, all from one sample in a study of identical twins. TCRdb re-called the 5' RACE reads with MiXCR, one entry per CDR3 protein. The sample holds about 520,000 distinct CDR3 sequences, 22% seen once. The data also belong to a second study, concerning T cells expressing NK-cell markers.

Specimen: CD4+ T cells sorted from blood. The receptors stem from a woman aged 18-30 years in good health. Each CDR3 is given with its conserved first and last residue. Size is stated for part of the rows, as once, few or many counts, or as a class when the clone is expanded.

J gene: TRBJ2-6
clone size: -
V gene: TRBV12-3/TRBV12-4
CDR3 protein: CASSRHDRGRAGANVLTF

J gene: TRBJ1-6
clone size: few
V gene: TRBV15
CDR3 protein: CATGQYNSPLHF

J gene: TRBJ2-3
clone size: many
V gene: TRBV12-3/TRBV12-4
CDR3 protein: CASKTLAGGTQYF

J gene: TRBJ2-5
clone size: few
V gene: TRBV15
CDR3 protein: CATSRAAASGQETQYF

J gene: TRBJ1-2
clone size: -
V gene: TRBV7-8
CDR3 protein: CASRLDRDYGYTF

J gene: TRBJ2-7
clone size: -
V gene: TRBV20-1
CDR3 protein: CSAKTGTFYEQYF

J gene: TRBJ2-7
clone size: -
V gene: TRBV12-3/TRBV12-4
CDR3 protein: CASSFKSGGAYEQYF

J gene: TRBJ1-1
clone size: few
V gene: TRBV7-8
CDR3 protein: CASSRSGTGNTEAFF

J gene: TRBJ2-3
clone size: -
V gene: TRBV5-1
CDR3 protein: CASSLTRGSTDTQYF

J gene: TRBJ1-2
clone size: few
V gene: TRBV20-1
CDR3 protein: CSASRQRNYGYTF

J gene: TRBJ2-1
clone size: -
V gene: TRBV9
CDR3 protein: CASSAPLGTSGSHEQFF

J gene: TRBJ1-2
clone size: -
V gene: TRBV6-1
CDR3 protein: CASSEWIHTF

J gene: TRBJ2-5
clone size: once
V gene: TRBV14
CDR3 protein: CASSRLIMETQYF

J gene: TRBJ2-5
clone size: many
V gene: TRBV20-1
CDR3 protein: CSARDGEREGGETQYF

J gene: TRBJ2-1
clone size: -
V gene: TRBV6-2/TRBV6-3
CDR3 protein: CATRRVASGYNEQFF

J gene: TRBJ2-2
clone size: -
V gene: TRBV27
CDR3 protein: CASARNTGELFF

J gene: TRBJ1-2
clone size: few
V gene: TRBV20-1
CDR3 protein: CSVKGWGNMDYGYTF

J gene: TRBJ2-3
clone size: few
V gene: TRBV10-3
CDR3 protein: CAISEPSGEDTQYF

J gene: TRBJ2-2
clone size: -
V gene: TRBV12-3/TRBV12-4
CDR3 protein: CASSLERYAGELFF

J gene: TRBJ2-5
clone size: -
V gene: TRBV15
CDR3 protein: CATSSGSIRETQYF

J gene: TRBJ2-5
clone size: few
V gene: TRBV2
CDR3 protein: CASRWTARETQYF

J gene: TRBJ1-5
clone size: -
V gene: TRBV6-5
CDR3 protein: CASSSPGGAGQPQHF

J gene: TRBJ2-1
clone size: once
V gene: TRBV6-1
CDR3 protein: CASRGLVANEQFF

J gene: TRBJ1-2
clone size: many
V gene: TRBV5-1
CDR3 protein: CASSLGQGSGYTF

J gene: TRBJ2-1
clone size: few
V gene: TRBV20-1
CDR3 protein: CSARVPGEQFF

J gene: TRBJ1-2
clone size: -
V gene: TRBV24-1
CDR3 protein: CATSDPGQNYGYTF

J gene: TRBJ1-1
clone size: -
V gene: TRBV7-2
CDR3 protein: CASSLARISRGPRLNTEAFF

J gene: TRBJ2-1
clone size: -
V gene: TRBV5-5
CDR3 protein: CASTPPGLASYNEQFF

J gene: TRBJ2-1
clone size: -
V gene: TRBV20-1
CDR3 protein: CSARAPQGRGQEQFF

J gene: TRBJ2-7
clone size: -
V gene: TRBV6-5
CDR3 protein: CASSYSTAGPISYEQYF

J gene: TRBJ2-1
clone size: -
V gene: TRBV18
CDR3 protein: CASSPPGAQFF

J gene: TRBJ2-1
clone size: few
V gene: TRBV5-1
CDR3 protein: CASSSGTPNEQFF

J gene: TRBJ2-2
clone size: many
V gene: TRBV6-1
CDR3 protein: CASTPGAGGGRELFF

J gene: TRBJ2-7
clone size: -
V gene: TRBV7-9
CDR3 protein: CASSKGSRAYEQYF

J gene: TRBJ2-5
clone size: few
V gene: TRBV29-1
CDR3 protein: CSVRVRRNQETQYF

J gene: TRBJ2-7
clone size: -
V gene: TRBV10-3
CDR3 protein: CAIKGEGTSSYEQYF

J gene: TRBJ2-5
clone size: many
V gene: TRBV12-3/TRBV12-4
CDR3 protein: CASSIAGSETQYF

J gene: TRBJ1-1
clone size: few
V gene: TRBV29-1
CDR3 protein: CSADAGNTEAFF

J gene: TRBJ2-7
clone size: few
V gene: TRBV6-1
CDR3 protein: CASRGQPGRSSYEQYF

J gene: TRBJ2-3
clone size: few
V gene: TRBV5-6
CDR3 protein: CASSFGGQIDRAQYF

J gene: TRBJ1-2
clone size: -
V gene: TRBV6-5
CDR3 protein: CASSSRTGGTGYTF

J gene: TRBJ1-2
clone size: many
V gene: TRBV9
CDR3 protein: CASSPRDGSNYGYTF

J gene: TRBJ1-1
clone size: few
V gene: TRBV7-9
CDR3 protein: CASSPGDRRAFF

J gene: TRBJ2-3
clone size: few
V gene: TRBV5-1
CDR3 protein: CASSLDRSGSTDTQYF

J gene: TRBJ2-7
clone size: few
V gene: TRBV20-1
CDR3 protein: CSAEREPYEQYF

J gene: TRBJ1-1
clone size: -
V gene: TRBV7-2
CDR3 protein: CASSFKANTEAFF

J gene: TRBJ1-5
clone size: few
V gene: TRBV7-9
CDR3 protein: CASSLGRAGQPQHF

J gene: TRBJ2-3
clone size: -
V gene: TRBV12-3/TRBV12-4
CDR3 protein: CASSLRDRRTDTQYF

J gene: TRBJ2-2
clone size: -
V gene: TRBV7-2
CDR3 protein: CASSRSDGRTGELFF

J gene: TRBJ1-6
clone size: few
V gene: TRBV12-3/TRBV12-4
CDR3 protein: CASSFAGAVPHF

J gene: TRBJ1-4
clone size: few
V gene: TRBV5-1
CDR3 protein: CASSFQTGSEKLFF

J gene: TRBJ2-1
clone size: few
V gene: TRBV5-3
CDR3 protein: CASSTGLAGTVWDEQFF

J gene: TRBJ2-3
clone size: many
V gene: TRBV12-3/TRBV12-4
CDR3 protein: CASSPTSPDTQYF